This record covers a single TCR beta chain. As yet, its antigen is unknown. What was sequenced were expressed TCRB transcripts, since all of the isolated RNA had been reverse transcribed. The assay was immunoSEQ multiplex PCR, and TCRdb's table has in-frame clones only and misses some. The sample contains about 140,000 clones, 9% to 10% of which appear only once. Between the trimmed V and J ends, which lost 0 bases and 1 base, there was a span of 4 bases. The CDR3 is 14 residues long. Germline-derived CDR1 and CDR2 are WSHSY and SAAADI. The data belong to a study of beta chain features in type 1 diabetes. General observations from the study: Whether TCRB rearrangement is influenced by HLA type went unresolved here. Significant though moderate, a shortening of TCRB CDR3s appeared in all four CD4+ subsets of Type 1 diabetes patients. VDJ junctions in type 1 diabetes patients carried more deletions and fewer insertions.

The receptor was isolated from a woman in her thirties or forties in good health. V gene TRBV10-2 combines with J gene TRBJ2-4; D ambiguous. The sample taken for sequencing was central memory CD4+ T cells from blood. The CDR3 region is CASSESGAKNIQYF. The CDR3 region has the DNA TGCGCCAGCAGTGAGTCTGGCGCCAAAAACATTCAGTACTTC.